The 11 T cell receptor beta chains below come from one sample, sequenced in a study of cytomegalovirus exposure and HLA in healthy donors. PCR used 60 Vbeta primers and 13 Jbeta primers. Sequenced by immunoSEQ multiplex PCR; TCRdb stores in-frame clones only, minus some. The data contain some 190,000 clones, more than 65% of them seen just once; the ten biggest clones take up about 2.5%. Sequencing was carried out using PBMCs. These receptors all stem from a woman aged 25 to 45 in good health and CMV-seropositive.

The chain has TRBV28 and TRBJ1-5, with TRBD1 identical over 8 bases. This CDR3 is 17 amino acids long. V was clipped by 6 bases and J by 3 bases; unmatched bases: 13. Germline-derived CDR1 and CDR2 are MDHEN and SYDVKM. The CDR3: CASSKRDRRYSNQPQHF. The CDR3 region has the DNA TGTGCCAGCAGCAAACGGGACAGGCGTTACTCCAATCAGCCCCAGCATTTT.

The chain couples TRBV2 to TRBJ2-7; 7 nucleotides match TRBD1. Germline V CDR1 and CDR2: SNHLY, FYNNEI. The CDR3 extends over 14 amino acids. The V segment lost 9 bases and the J segment 0 bases; nucleotides outside the gene matches: 8. CDR3 residues: CARSDRSSSYEQYF. CDR3 DNA: TGTGCCAGATCGGACAGGTCGTCCTCCTACGAGCAGTACTTC.

A single count supports this clone. The chain recombines TRBV4-3 with TRBJ2-7; D is perhaps TRBD1 (6 bases). V dropped 0 bases and J dropped 4 bases, with 13 bases sitting between them. Germline values: CDR1 LGHNA, CDR2 YSLEER. The length of the CDR3 is 15 residues. In DNA, the CDR3 is TGCGCCAGCAGCCAAGATCGGCAGGGGATATACGAGCAGTACTTC. Translated, it gives CASSQDRQGIYEQYF.

This clone was recorded once. The chain couples TRBV28 to TRBJ1-6, with D unresolved. The CDR3 runs 16 residues. Germline V CDR1 and CDR2: MDHEN, SYDVKM. Trimming stripped 7 bases from V and 0 bases from J, with 13 bases between. The CDR3 here is CASTSSKSSYNSPLHF. DNA for the CDR3: TGTGCCAGCACCTCTAGCAAGAGCTCCTATAATTCACCCCTCCACTTT.

This clone has a single count. The chain carries TRBV9 and TRBJ2-2; D is possibly TRBD1 (6 bases). Germline values: CDR1 SGDLS, CDR2 YYNGEE. The CDR3 totals 15 residues. Trimming cost V 4 bases and J 1 base, with 11 bases left between them. The CDR3 bases are TGTGCCAGCAGCCTCTCGACAGGGAACACCGGGGAGCTGTTTTTT. It encodes CASSLSTGNTGELFF.

The V and J genes are TRBV10-3 and TRBJ1-1; the D is unclear. The CDR3 is made up of 14 amino acids. Trimming stripped 4 bases from V and 1 base from J, with 10 bases between. CDR1 is ENHRY and CDR2 is SYGVKD in the germline V gene. This CDR3 reads CAISVAATNTEAFF. CDR3 DNA: TGTGCCATCAGTGTAGCGGCGACGAACACTGAAGCTTTCTTT.

The chain employs TRBV5-6 and TRBJ2-3; 11 nucleotides align to TRBD2. Germline V gene sequence: CDR1 SGHDT, CDR2 YYEEEE. Losses at the gene ends were 0 bases for V and 2 bases for J; bases not matched to a gene: 5. CDR3 length equals 17 residues. This CDR3 is CASSLELAGVTTDTQYF. Here the CDR3 DNA reads TGTGCCAGCAGCTTGGAACTAGCGGGGGTCACCACAGATACGCAGTATTTT.

This sequence joins TRBV5-1 and TRBJ2-3; D is undetermined. The CDR3 totals 15 residues. V lost 1 base, J lost 1 base, and 10 bases lay in between. CDR1 SGHRS and CDR2 YFSETQ come from the germline V gene. The CDR3 loop is CASSLQTSGTDTQYF. CDR3 nucleotides: TGCGCCAGCAGCTTGCAGACATCAGGCACAGATACGCAGTATTTT. Looking up the rest from reference TRBV5-1 and TRBJ2-3 gives the full variable domain: KAGVTQTPRYLIKTRGQQVTLSCSPISGHRSVSWYQQTPGQGLQFLFEYFSETQRNKGNFPGRFSGRQFSNSRSEMNVSTLELGDSALYLCASSLQTSGTDTQYFGPGTRLTVL.

The rearrangement joins TRBV19 to TRBJ2-5, with TRBD1 identical over 8 bases. This CDR3 contains 12 residues. Germline CDR1 is LNHDA and CDR2 is SQIVND (reference sequence). Trimming took 7 bases from V and 7 from J; bases not matched to a gene: 5. The CDR3 is CASMQGTGTQYF. As DNA, the CDR3 is TGTGCCAGTATGCAGGGGACAGGGACCCAGTACTTC.

The chain combines TRBV4-3 with TRBJ2-4; a weak D match, TRBD1 (5 bases). The length of the CDR3 is 14 residues. In germline, CDR1 is LGHNA, CDR2 YSLEER. Trimming took 0 bases from V and 4 from J, leaving 7 bases between them. The CDR3 DNA reads TGCGCCAGCAGCCAAGATCAGGGAAAAAACATTCAGTACTTC. Protein product: CASSQDQGKNIQYF.

This clone was counted a single time. The chain employs TRBV10-2 and TRBJ1-3, with 9 nucleotides matching TRBD1. J gave up 4 bases and V 5 bases, and 6 bases lay outside the gene matches. CDR1 is WSHSY and CDR2 is SAAADI in the germline V gene. The length of the CDR3 is 15 residues. CDR3 sequence reads: CASSLQGASGNTIYF. CDR3 in DNA: TGCGCCAGCAGTTTACAGGGGGCGTCCGGAAACACCATATATTTT.